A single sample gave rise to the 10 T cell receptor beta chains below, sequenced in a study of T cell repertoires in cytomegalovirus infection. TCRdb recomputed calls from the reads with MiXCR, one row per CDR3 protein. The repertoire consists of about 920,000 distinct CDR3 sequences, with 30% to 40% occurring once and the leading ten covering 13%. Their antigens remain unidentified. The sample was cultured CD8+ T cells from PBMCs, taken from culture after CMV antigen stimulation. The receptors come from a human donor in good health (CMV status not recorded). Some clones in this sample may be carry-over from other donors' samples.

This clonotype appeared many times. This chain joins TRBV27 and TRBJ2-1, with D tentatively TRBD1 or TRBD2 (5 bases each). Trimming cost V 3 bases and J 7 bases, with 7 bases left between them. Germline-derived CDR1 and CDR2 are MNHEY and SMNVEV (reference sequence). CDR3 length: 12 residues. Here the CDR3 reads CASSLWGNEQFF. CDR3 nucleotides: TGTGCCAGCAGTTTGTGGGGGAATGAGCAGTTCTTC.

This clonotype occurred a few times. The chain's CDR3 is CASSYTWGEYGYTF. CDR3 coding DNA: TGTGCCAGCAGTTACACTTGGGGAGAGTATGGCTACACCTTC. The chain joins TRBV6-5 to TRBJ1-2; D gene unclear. The CDR3 consists of 14 residues. Germline V gene sequence: CDR1 MNHEY, CDR2 SVGAGI. Trimming stripped 2 bases from V and 5 bases from J, with 12 bases between.

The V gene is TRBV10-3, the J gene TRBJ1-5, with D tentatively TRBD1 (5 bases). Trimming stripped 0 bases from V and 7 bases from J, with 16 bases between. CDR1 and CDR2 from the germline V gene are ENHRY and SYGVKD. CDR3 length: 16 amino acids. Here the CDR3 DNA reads TGTGCCATCAGTGAGTCCACGGCGGGGCGGACGCAGCCCCAGCATTTT. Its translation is CAISESTAGRTQPQHF.

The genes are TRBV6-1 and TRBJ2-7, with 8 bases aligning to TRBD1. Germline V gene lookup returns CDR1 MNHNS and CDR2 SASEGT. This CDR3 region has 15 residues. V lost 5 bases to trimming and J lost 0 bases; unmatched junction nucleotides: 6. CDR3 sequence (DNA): TGTGCCAGCAGTCCATGGACAGGGAGCTCCTACGAGCAGTACTTC. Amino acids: CASSPWTGSSYEQYF.

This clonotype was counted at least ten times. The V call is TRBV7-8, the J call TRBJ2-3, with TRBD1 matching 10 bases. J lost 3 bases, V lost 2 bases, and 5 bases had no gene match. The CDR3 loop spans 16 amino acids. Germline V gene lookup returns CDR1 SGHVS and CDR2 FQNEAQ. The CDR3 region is CASSLPPGQGTDTQYF. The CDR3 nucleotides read TGTGCCAGCAGCTTACCTCCGGGACAGGGGACAGATACGCAGTATTTT.

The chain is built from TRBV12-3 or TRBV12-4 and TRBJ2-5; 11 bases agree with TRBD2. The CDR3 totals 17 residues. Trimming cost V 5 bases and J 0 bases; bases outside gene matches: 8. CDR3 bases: TGTGCCAGCAGTCCCTGGGCTAGCGGGAGGTACCAAGAGACCCAGTACTTC. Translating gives CASSPWASGRYQETQYF.

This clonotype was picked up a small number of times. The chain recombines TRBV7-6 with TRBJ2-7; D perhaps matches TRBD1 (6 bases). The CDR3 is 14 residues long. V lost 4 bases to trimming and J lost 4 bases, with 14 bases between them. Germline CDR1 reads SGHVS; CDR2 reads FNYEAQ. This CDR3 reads CASSYPGHRYEQYF. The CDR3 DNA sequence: TGTGCCAGCAGCTATCCGGGACATAGATACGAGCAGTACTTC.

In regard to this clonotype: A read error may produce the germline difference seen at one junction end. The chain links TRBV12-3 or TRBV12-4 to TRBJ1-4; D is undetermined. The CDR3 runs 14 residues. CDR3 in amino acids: CASTLDGTNEKPFF. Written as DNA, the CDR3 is TGTGCCAGCACCTTGGACGGAACTAATGAAAAACCGTTTTTT.

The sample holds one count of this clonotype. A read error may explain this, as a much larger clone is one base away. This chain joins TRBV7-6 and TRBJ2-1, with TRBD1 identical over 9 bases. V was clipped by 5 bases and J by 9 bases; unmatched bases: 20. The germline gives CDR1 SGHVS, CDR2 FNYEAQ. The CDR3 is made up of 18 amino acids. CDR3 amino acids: CASSLWSGTGSSVGEQFF. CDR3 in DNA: TGTGCCAGCAGCCTATGGTCCGGGACAGGGTCTTCGGTTGGTGAGCAGTTCTTC. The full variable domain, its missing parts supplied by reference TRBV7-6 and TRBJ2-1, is GAGVSQSPRYKVTKRGQDVALRCDPISGHVSLYWYRQALGQGPEFLTYFNYEAQQDKSGLPNDRFSAERPEGSISTLTIQRTEQRDSAMYRCASSLWSGTGSSVGEQFFGPGTRLTVL.

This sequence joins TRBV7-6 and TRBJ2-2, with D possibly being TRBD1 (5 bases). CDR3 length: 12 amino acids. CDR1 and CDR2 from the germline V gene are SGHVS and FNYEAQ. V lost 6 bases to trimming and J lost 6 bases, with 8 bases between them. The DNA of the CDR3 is TGTGCCAGCAGAGGGGTGGCCGGGGAGCTGTTTTTT. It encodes CASRGVAGELFF.